This TCR beta chain was retrieved from a study of T cells in Graves' hyperthyroidism and ophthalmopathy. Out of roughly 9.1 ml of fresh peripheral blood came the PBMCs. This clonotype appeared many times. Per germline, CDR1 MDHEN and CDR2 SYDVKM. There are 14 residues in the CDR3. With 4 bases clipped from V and 5 bases from J, the junction kept 6 bases outside the gene matches. Template material for amplifying TCR beta CDR3 regions consisted of RNA transcripts. The HTBI primer set drove a first-round RT-PCR of the TCR CDR3. TCRdb re-called the multiplex PCR reads through MiXCR, storing one row per CDR3 protein. This repertoire shows hundreds of thousands of distinct CDR3 sequences, about 14% found once; its top ten account for around an eighth.

Sequencing was performed on blood. This sequence was found in a woman in her forties or fifties with Graves' ophthalmopathy. The gene calls are TRBV28 and TRBJ2-5, with 8 bases lining up with TRBD2. As DNA, the CDR3 is TGTGCCAGCAGTTCCGGGAGGGGATTGGAGACCCAGTACTTC. This translates into CASSSGRGLETQYF.